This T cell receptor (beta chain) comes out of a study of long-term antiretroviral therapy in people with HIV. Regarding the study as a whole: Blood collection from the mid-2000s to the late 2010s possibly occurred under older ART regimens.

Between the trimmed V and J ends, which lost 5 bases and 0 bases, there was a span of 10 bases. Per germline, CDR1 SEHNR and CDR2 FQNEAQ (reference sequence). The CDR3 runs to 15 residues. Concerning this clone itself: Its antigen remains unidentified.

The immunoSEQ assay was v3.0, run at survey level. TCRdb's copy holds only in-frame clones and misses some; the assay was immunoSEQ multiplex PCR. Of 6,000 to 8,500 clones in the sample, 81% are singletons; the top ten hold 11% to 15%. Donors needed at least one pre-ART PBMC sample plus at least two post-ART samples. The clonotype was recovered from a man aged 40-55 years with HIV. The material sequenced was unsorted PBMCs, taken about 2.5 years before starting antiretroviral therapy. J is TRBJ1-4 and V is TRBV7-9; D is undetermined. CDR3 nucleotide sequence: TGTGCCAGCAGCCAGCAAGGTCCAACTAATGAAAAACTGTTTTTT. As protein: CASSQQGPTNEKLFF.